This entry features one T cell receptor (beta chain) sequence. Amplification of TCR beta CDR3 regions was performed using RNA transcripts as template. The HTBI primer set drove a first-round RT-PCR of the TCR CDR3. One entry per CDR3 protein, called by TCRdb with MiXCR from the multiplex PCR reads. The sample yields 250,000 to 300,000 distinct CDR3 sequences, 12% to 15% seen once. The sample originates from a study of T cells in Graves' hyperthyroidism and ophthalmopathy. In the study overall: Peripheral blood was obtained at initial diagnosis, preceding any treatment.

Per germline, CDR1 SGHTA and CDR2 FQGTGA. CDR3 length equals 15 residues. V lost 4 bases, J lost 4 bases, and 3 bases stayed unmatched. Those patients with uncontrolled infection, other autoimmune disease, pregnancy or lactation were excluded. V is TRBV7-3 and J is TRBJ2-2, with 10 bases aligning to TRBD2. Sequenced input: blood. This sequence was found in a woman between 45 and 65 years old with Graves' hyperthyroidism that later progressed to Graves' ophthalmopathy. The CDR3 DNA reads TGTGCCAGCAGCTCGGGACTAGCGATCACCGGGGAGCTGTTTTTT. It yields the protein CASSSGLAITGELFF.